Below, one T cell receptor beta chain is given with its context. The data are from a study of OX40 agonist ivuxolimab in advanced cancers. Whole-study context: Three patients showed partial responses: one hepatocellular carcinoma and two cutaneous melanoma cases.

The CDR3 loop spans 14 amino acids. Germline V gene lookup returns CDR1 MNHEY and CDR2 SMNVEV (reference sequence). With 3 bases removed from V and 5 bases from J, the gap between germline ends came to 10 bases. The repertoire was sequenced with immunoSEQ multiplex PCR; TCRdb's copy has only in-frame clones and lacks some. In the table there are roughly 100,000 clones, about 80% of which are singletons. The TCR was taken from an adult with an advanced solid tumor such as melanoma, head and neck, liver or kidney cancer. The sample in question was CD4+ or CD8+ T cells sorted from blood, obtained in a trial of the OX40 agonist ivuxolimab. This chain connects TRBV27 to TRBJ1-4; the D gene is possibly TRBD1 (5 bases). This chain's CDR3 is CASSFGGVNEKLFF. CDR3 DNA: TGTGCCAGCAGTTTCGGGGGTGTCAATGAAAAACTGTTTTTT.